This T cell receptor (beta chain) derives from a study of blood T cell repertoires in COVID-19 (dated by TCRdb to about 2020). At the level of the whole study: Collaborator samples came from the United States, Italy and Spain and covered acute and convalescent phases of COVID-19. Sample metadata almost always included a de-identified subject ID, COVID-19 status, age in years and sex. The dataset comprised deeply sampled blood TCRbeta repertoires from subjects exposed to, actively infected with, or recovered from COVID-19. A freely available public database, intended as a resource for researchers studying the immune response to SARS-CoV-2, is where the repertoires were released. Samples were obtained from the ongoing ImmuneRACE study (first 160 participants) and from about 1,300 subjects provided by 6 global collaborators. The material from the prospective study consisted of cDNA or gDNA derived from T cells, B-cell-depleted T cells, or PBMCs. Where available, HLA class I and class II types were taken from metadata supplied by the sample provider and were not determined by assay-based typing. The paper as a whole reports these results and caveats: The quantity of clinical and demographic metadata differed by source and by participant and was supplied without curation.

Germline trimming: 4 bases from V, 5 bases from J; junction bases outside gene matches: 4. The CDR3 contains 14 residues, cysteine and phenylalanine counted. Only the CDR3 DNA is retained, 42 bases long and in frame from the first base. Reading the germline V gene gives CDR1 LGHNA and CDR2 YNFKEQ. A word on this clone: Its antigen remains unidentified. No quality values exist for individual bases; no much larger clone is one base distant.

Each collaborating institution followed its own protocols to collect whole blood in K2EDTA tubes. For TCRbeta analysis, collaborators shipped samples as frozen whole blood, isolated PBMCs, or DNA extracted from either of those sample types. TCRbeta CDR3 regions were amplified from genomic DNA by means of the immunoSEQ Assay, a bias-controlled multiplex PCR. In the source study's methods: The number of nucleated cells in each sample was estimated by amplification of reference gene primers within the assay. Sequence reads were collapsed and filtered to measure the absolute abundance of every unique TCRbeta CDR3 rearrangement. For each sample, productive Simpson clonality was calculated as the square root of Simpson's diversity index across productive rearrangements. The clones in this table, taken by TCRdb from immuneACCESS, are in-frame only. Not every clone is retained; where verified, under half of the shortfall comes from an unresolved V gene, and the cause of the rest is unknown. Clone size and V and J calls were adopted from that table, with D and trimming inferred from the DNA. The sample includes more than 200,000 clones, with around 83% observed a single time. The top ten constitute approximately 9% of the sample.

This sequence uses TRBV4-2 and TRBJ2-5, and TRBD1 aligns with 10 junction nucleotides. Sequencing was done on a sample of peripheral blood. This TCR derives from a man aged 35 to 55 with active or convalescent COVID-19. The CDR3 region: CASSRQGARETQYF. The nucleotides are TGTGCCAGCAGCCGACAGGGGGCGAGGGAGACCCAGTACTTC.